The clone carrying this T cell receptor (beta chain) was observed a few times. Between the trimmed V and J ends, which lost 1 base and 2 bases, there was a span of 10 bases. Germline CDR1 LGHNA, CDR2 YNFKEQ. This CDR3 has 15 amino acids. Full-length variable regions came from constant-region reverse primers plus semi-nested Nested Universal Primer A PCR. TCRdb recomputed calls from the 5' RACE reads with MiXCR, one row per CDR3 protein. The sample lists over 40,000 distinct CDR3 sequences; around 28% were seen once. Memory CD4+ T cells were sorted as CD4+CD45RO+CD25- cells. The specimen was tumor-infiltrating memory CD4+ T cells sorted from the breast tumor. Sample subset: memory CD4+ T cells, CD4+CD45RO+CD25-. The TCR was taken from a female donor with breast cancer. The rearrangement uses TRBV4-2 and TRBJ2-3, with D perhaps given as TRBD1 or TRBD2 (6 bases each). CDR3 region: CASSQASGATDTQYF. The CDR3 DNA sequence: TGTGCCAGCAGCCAAGCTTCGGGGGCCACAGATACGCAGTATTTT.